The 20 T cell receptor beta chains reported below all come from one sample, sequenced in a study of regulatory T cells in long-lasting Graves disease. As for time point: newly diagnosed GD, antithyroid drugs for less than 3 months. The TCR library used RNA extracted from PBMCs. Arm-PCR with iRepertoire HTBI primers amplified the CDR3 regions for these TCR beta libraries. Each CDR3 protein gets one entry after TCRdb re-called the multiplex PCR reads with MiXCR. In the table there are 400,000 to 500,000 distinct CDR3 sequences, about 15% of which are singletons. Separately, the same data were catalogued under a study of T cells in Graves' hyperthyroidism and ophthalmopathy.

This specimen was peripheral blood mononuclear cells (PBMCs), taken at new diagnosis, from a patient treated with antithyroid drugs. These receptors were obtained from a middle-aged woman with Graves disease.

This clonotype was seen more than once but under ten times. The rearrangement uses TRBV7-8 and TRBJ2-5; TRBD1 matches at 7 bases. V lost 5 bases to trimming and J lost 3 bases; unmatched junction nucleotides: 6. The CDR3 runs 14 residues. Germline CDR1 SGHVS, CDR2 FQNEAQ. The CDR3 bases are TGTGCCAGCAGCCCTGGGACAGTAAAAGAGACCCAGTACTTC. Amino acids: CASSPGTVKETQYF. Based on the CDR3 plus reference TRBV7-8 and TRBJ2-5, the full variable domain is GAGVSQSPRYKVAKRGQDVALRCDPISGHVSLFWYQQALGQGPEFLTYFQNEAQLDKSGLPSDRFFAERPEGSVSTLKIQRTQQEDSAVYLCASSPGTVKETQYFGPGTRLLVL.

The sample holds many counts of this clonotype. The chain couples TRBV2 to TRBJ2-7; TRBD2 agrees at 13 bases. V gave up 4 bases and J gave up 0 bases; unmatched junction bases: 9. CDR3 size: 18 residues. Germline V gene lookup returns CDR1 SNHLY and CDR2 FYNNEI. The CDR3 DNA is TGTGCCAGCAGTGCCGGGACTAGCGGGATATTGTTCTCCTACGAGCAGTACTTC. This codes for CASSAGTSGILFSYEQYF.

This clonotype was recorded many times. V gene TRBV12-3 or TRBV12-4 combines with J gene TRBJ1-2; unclear D gene. V shed 2 bases and J shed 7 bases, with 11 bases lying between them. The CDR3 is 13 amino acids. The CDR3: CASSLLELSGYTF. The CDR3 DNA reads as TGTGCCAGCAGTTTACTGGAATTGTCTGGCTACACCTTC.

This clonotype was picked up many times. At one end the junction does not follow the germline gene, possibly because of a read error. This chain connects TRBV7-2 to TRBJ2-3; weak D call: TRBD2 (5 bases). The CDR3 sequence is 15 residues long. The V gene's germline CDR1 is SGHTA and CDR2 FQGNSA. The CDR3 here is CASSQRSFGTDTQYF. The CDR3 coding sequence is TGCGCCAGCAGCCAGCGGAGCTTTGGCACAGATACGCAGTATTTT. The full variable domain, in which reference TRBV7-2 and TRBJ2-3 provide the parts outside the CDR3, is GAGVSQSPSNKVTEKGKDVELRCDPISGHTALYWYRQSLGQGLEFLIYFQGNSAPDKSGLPSDRFSAERTGGSVSTLTIQRTQQEDSAVYLCASSQRSFGTDTQYFGPGTRLTVL.

This clonotype was counted a few times. V is TRBV12-3 or TRBV12-4 and J is TRBJ1-5; D not resolved. CDR3 length equals 14 residues. The germline V and J ends were trimmed by 5 bases and 12 bases, with 20 bases remaining between them. CDR3 DNA: TGTGCCAGCAGTATCCGCGAAAACCGAGTGAACCAGCATTTT. Its protein is CASSIRENRVNQHF.

This clonotype was counted ten times or more. The CDR3 DNA sequence: TGTGCCAGCAGCTCCAGATGGGGGCAAGAACTGTTTTTT. Protein: CASSSRWGQELFF. The V and J genes are TRBV7-6 and TRBJ1-4, with D maybe TRBD1 (6 bases). CDR3 length equals 13 residues. Trimming took 4 bases from V and 12 from J, leaving 15 bases between them. Germline-derived CDR1 and CDR2 are SGHVS and FNYEAQ.

This clonotype has only a few counts. This sequence joins TRBV19 and TRBJ1-4; TRBD1 is a possible D gene (6 bases). V lost 5 bases, J lost 4 bases, and 14 bases lay in between. CDR1 and CDR2 (germline): LNHDA, SQIVND (reference sequence). The length of the CDR3 is 15 residues. In DNA, the CDR3 is TGTGCCAGTAGTCTCAGGACAGCGAGTAATGAAAAACTGTTTTTT. This gives the protein CASSLRTASNEKLFF.

This clonotype was counted at least ten times. This chain uses TRBV10-2 with TRBJ2-2; D is tentatively TRBD1 or TRBD2 (6 bases each). The germline V gene has CDR1 WSHSY and CDR2 SAAADI. The CDR3 covers 20 residues. Trimming took off 0 bases at V and 1 base at J, with 21 bases between the two ends. CDR3 loop: CASSESFGGGGMRNTGELFF. In nucleotides, the CDR3 is TGCGCCAGCAGTGAGTCTTTTGGTGGGGGCGGGATGAGGAACACCGGGGAGCTGTTTTTT.

This clonotype was picked up many times. J is TRBJ1-1 and V is TRBV3-1; the D is unclear. V was pared by 4 bases and J by 0 bases, with 6 bases between. CDR3 length equals 13 residues. The V gene's germline CDR1 is LGHDT and CDR2 YNNKEL (reference sequence). The CDR3 coding sequence is TGTGCCAGCAGCCGGCTCATGAACACTGAAGCTTTCTTT. This gives the protein CASSRLMNTEAFF.

At least ten counts were recorded for this clonotype. This rearrangement joins TRBV12-3 or TRBV12-4 to TRBJ1-1; D gene uncertain. Trimming cost V 6 bases and J 6 bases, with 8 bases left between them. The CDR3 runs 11 residues. CDR3 nucleotide sequence: TGTGCCAGCAGGGGGAGAGCTGAAGCTTTCTTT. This gives the protein CASRGRAEAFF.

There are many counts of this clonotype. The J gene is TRBJ2-2, the V gene TRBV10-3; D perhaps matches TRBD2 (6 bases). Trimming took 7 bases from V and 2 from J, leaving 11 bases between them. This CDR3 has 14 amino acids. Germline V CDR1 and CDR2: ENHRY, SYGVKD. CDR3 residues: CAITREINTGELFF. CDR3 bases: TGTGCCATCACCCGGGAGATCAACACCGGGGAGCTGTTTTTT.

This clonotype occurred a few times. This chain links TRBV13 with TRBJ2-7, with 13 bases fitting TRBD2. The CDR3 consists of 15 residues. The J segment lost 5 bases and the V segment lost 6 bases, leaving 7 bases of the junction unmatched. CDR1 and CDR2 (germline): PRHDT, FYEKMQ (reference sequence). The CDR3 loop reads CASRPWTSGSHEQYF. CDR3 DNA sequence: TGTGCCAGCAGACCCTGGACTAGCGGGAGTCACGAGCAGTACTTC.

The chain joins TRBV15 to TRBJ2-3; D is undetermined. Germline V gene data show CDR1 as LNHNV and CDR2 as YYDKDF (reference sequence). There are 13 residues in the CDR3. V was trimmed by 2 bases and J by 4 bases, leaving 7 bases between them. The CDR3 spells CATSRSVSDTQYF. The CDR3 nucleotides are TGTGCCACCAGCAGATCAGTGTCAGATACGCAGTATTTT.

The chain links TRBV6-1 to TRBJ2-5, with TRBD2 matching 9 bases. The CDR3 covers 15 residues. V trimming: 1 base; J trimming: 5 bases; junction bases outside the gene matches: 5. Germline values: CDR1 MNHNS, CDR2 SASEGT. CDR3 sequence (DNA): TGTGCCAGCAGTGAAGGACTAGCGGAAATGGAGACCCAGTACTTC. Its protein product is CASSEGLAEMETQYF.

This clonotype was seen a few times. The chain's CDR3 is CSARDGGYTGELFF. CDR3 sequence (DNA): TGCAGTGCTAGAGATGGGGGTTACACCGGGGAGCTGTTTTTT. The chain links TRBV20-1 to TRBJ2-2; D is perhaps TRBD1 or TRBD2 (5 bases each). Trimming left V 0 bases short and J 3 bases short, with 8 bases between. Germline V lookup: CDR1 DFQATT, CDR2 SNEGSKA (reference sequence). The CDR3 runs to 14 residues.

Comments on this clonotype: An end of the junction does not agree with germline; a read error may underlie this. The rearrangement uses TRBV11-3 and TRBJ2-3; 11 nucleotides line up with TRBD2. Per the germline V gene, CDR1 is SGHNT and CDR2 is YENEEA. This CDR3 contains 18 residues. DNA for the CDR3: TGCGCCAGCAGCCAAGAACGAGAGACTAGCGGGATGGGAGATACGCAGTATTTT. This gives the protein CASSQERETSGMGDTQYF. The full variable domain, in which reference TRBV11-3 and TRBJ2-3 provide the parts outside the CDR3, is EAGVVQSPRYKIIEKKQPVAFWCNPISGHNTLYWYLQNLGQGPELLIRYENEEAVDDSQLPKDRFSAERLKGVDSTLKIQPAELGDSAVYLCASSQERETSGMGDTQYFGPGTRLTVL.

This clonotype was observed a handful of times. The chain combines TRBV7-3 with TRBJ2-1; 11 nucleotides align to TRBD2. The CDR3 is 17 residues long. V lost 4 bases and J lost 3; bases outside the gene matches: 8. Germline CDR1 SGHTA, CDR2 FQGTGA. The CDR3 sequence: CASSSIPGTSGYNEQFF. The CDR3 bases are TGTGCCAGCAGCTCCATTCCCGGGACTAGCGGCTACAATGAGCAGTTCTTC. Full variable domain (rest looked up from reference TRBV7-3 and TRBJ2-1): GAGVSQTPSNKVTEKGKYVELRCDPISGHTALYWYRQSLGQGPEFLIYFQGTGAADDSGLPNDRFFAVRPEGSVSTLKIQRTERGDSAVYLCASSSIPGTSGYNEQFFGPGTRLTVL.

This chain joins TRBV4-2 and TRBJ1-1; 7 positions match TRBD1. The CDR3 totals 16 residues. Germline V gene data show CDR1 as LGHNA and CDR2 as YNFKEQ. J gave up 0 bases and V 1 base, and 5 bases lay outside the gene matches. The CDR3 sequence: CASSQVLGGVNTEAFF. The CDR3 coding sequence is TGTGCCAGCAGCCAAGTGTTAGGGGGCGTGAACACTGAAGCTTTCTTT.

This clonotype was recorded a few times. V is TRBV4-2 and J is TRBJ2-1; 12 bases align to TRBD2. With V trimmed by 1 base and J by 5 bases, 3 bases remained unmatched. The length of the CDR3 is 16 residues. Germline V CDR1 and CDR2: LGHNA, YNFKEQ. CDR3 amino acids: CASSQGLAGGHNEQFF. The CDR3, as DNA: TGTGCCAGCAGCCAAGGGCTAGCGGGAGGGCACAATGAGCAGTTCTTC.

This clonotype was picked up many times. V and J are TRBV2 and TRBJ2-2; D not certain. The CDR3 runs to 12 residues. Germline V lookup: CDR1 SNHLY, CDR2 FYNNEI. Trimming left V 11 bases short and J 9 bases short, with 16 bases between. CDR3 nucleotides: TGTGCCTTATTTCTCAGTACCTGGGAGCTGTTTTTT. The encoded protein is CALFLSTWELFF.